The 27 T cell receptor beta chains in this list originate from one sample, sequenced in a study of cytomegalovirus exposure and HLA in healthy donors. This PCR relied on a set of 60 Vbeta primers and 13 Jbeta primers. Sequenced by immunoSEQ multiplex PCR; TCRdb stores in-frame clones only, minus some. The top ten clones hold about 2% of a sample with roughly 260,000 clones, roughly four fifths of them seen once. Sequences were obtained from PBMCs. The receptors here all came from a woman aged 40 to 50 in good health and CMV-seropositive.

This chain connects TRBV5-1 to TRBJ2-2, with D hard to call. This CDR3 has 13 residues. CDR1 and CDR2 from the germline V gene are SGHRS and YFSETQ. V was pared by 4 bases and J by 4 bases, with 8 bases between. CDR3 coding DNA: TGCGCCAGCAGCACTTACGCCACCGGGGAGCTGTTTTTT. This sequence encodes CASSTYATGELFF.

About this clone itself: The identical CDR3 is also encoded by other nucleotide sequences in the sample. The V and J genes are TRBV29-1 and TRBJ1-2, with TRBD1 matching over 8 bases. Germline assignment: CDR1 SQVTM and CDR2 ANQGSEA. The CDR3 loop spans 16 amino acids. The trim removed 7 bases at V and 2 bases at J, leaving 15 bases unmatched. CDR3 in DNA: TGCAGCGCACGGGACACCGGACAGGGAGAAAACTATGGCTACACCTTC. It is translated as CSARDTGQGENYGYTF.

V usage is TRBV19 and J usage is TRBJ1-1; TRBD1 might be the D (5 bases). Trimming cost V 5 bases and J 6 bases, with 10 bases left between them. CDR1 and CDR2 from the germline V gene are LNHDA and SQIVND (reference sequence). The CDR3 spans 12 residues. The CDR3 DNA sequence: TGTGCCAGTAGTTTGGGGGGGGCTGAAGCTTTCTTT. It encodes CASSLGGAEAFF.

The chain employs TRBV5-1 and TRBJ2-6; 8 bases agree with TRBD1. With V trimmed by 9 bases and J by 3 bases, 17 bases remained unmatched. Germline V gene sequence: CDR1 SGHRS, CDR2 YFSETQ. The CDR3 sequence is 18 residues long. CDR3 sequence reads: CATQPQGAITGGANVLTF. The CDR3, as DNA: TGCGCCACCCAGCCCCAGGGGGCAATTACCGGTGGGGCCAACGTCCTGACTTTC.

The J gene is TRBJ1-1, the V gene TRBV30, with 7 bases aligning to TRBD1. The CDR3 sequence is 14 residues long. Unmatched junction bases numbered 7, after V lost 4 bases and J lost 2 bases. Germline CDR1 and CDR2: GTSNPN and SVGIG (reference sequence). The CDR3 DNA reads TGTGCCTGGACCGCTGACAGGGTTAACACTGAAGCTTTCTTT. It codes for CAWTADRVNTEAFF.

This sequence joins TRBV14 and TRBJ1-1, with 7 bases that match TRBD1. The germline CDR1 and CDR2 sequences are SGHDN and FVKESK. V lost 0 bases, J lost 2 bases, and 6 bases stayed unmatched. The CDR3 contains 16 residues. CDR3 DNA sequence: TGTGCCAGCAGCCAAGATCTAGGGACAGCTAACACTGAAGCTTTCTTT. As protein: CASSQDLGTANTEAFF.

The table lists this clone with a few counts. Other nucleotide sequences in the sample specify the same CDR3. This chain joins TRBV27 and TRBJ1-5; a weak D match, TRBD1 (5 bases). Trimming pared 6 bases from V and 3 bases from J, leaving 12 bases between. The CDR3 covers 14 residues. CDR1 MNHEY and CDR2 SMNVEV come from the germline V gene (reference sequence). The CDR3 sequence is CASSRAGFNQPQHF. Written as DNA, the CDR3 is TGTGCCAGCAGCCGGGCAGGGTTCAATCAGCCCCAGCATTTT.

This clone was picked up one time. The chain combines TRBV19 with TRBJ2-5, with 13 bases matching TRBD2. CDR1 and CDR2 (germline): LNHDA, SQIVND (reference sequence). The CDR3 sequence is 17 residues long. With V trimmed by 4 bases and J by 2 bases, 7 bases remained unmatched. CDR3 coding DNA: TGTGCCAGTAGTAGCCTCCGGACTAGCGGGGGACAAGAGACCCAGTACTTC. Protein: CASSSLRTSGGQETQYF. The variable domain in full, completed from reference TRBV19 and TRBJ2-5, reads DGGITQSPKYLFRKEGQNVTLSCEQNLNHDAMYWYRQDPGQGLRLIYYSQIVNDFQKGDIAEGYSVSREKKESFPLTVTSAQKNPTAFYLCASSSLRTSGGQETQYFGPGTRLLVL.

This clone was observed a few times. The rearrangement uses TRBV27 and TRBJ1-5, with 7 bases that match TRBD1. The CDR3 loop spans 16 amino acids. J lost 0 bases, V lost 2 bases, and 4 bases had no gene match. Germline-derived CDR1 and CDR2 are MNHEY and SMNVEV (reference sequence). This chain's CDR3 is CASSLRGQYSNQPQHF. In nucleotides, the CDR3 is TGTGCCAGCAGTTTAAGGGGACAGTATAGCAATCAGCCCCAGCATTTT.

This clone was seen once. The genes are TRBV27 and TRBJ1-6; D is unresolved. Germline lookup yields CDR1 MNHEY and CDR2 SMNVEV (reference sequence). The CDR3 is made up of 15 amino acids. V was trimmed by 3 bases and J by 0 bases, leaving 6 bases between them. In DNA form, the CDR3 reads TGTGCCAGCAGTTTTACTGGCTCCTATAATTCACCCCTCCACTTT. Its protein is CASSFTGSYNSPLHF.

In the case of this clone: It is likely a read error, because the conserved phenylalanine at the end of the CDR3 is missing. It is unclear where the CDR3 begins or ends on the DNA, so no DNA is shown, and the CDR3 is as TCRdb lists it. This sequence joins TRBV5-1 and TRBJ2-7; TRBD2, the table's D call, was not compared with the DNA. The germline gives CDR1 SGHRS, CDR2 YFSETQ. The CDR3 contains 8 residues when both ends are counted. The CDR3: CASRDSPA.

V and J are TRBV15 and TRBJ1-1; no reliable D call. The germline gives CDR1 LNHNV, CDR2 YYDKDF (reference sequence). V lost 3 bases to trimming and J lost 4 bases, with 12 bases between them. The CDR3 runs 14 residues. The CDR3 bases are TGTGCCACCAGCAGGATCGGGGTTCGCACTGAAGCTTTCTTT. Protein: CATSRIGVRTEAFF. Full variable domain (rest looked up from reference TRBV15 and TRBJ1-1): DAMVIQNPRYQVTQFGKPVTLSCSQTLNHNVMYWYQQKSSQAPKLLFHYYDKDFNNEADTPDNFQSRRPNTSFCFLDIRSPGLGDTAMYLCATSRIGVRTEAFFGQGTRLTVV.

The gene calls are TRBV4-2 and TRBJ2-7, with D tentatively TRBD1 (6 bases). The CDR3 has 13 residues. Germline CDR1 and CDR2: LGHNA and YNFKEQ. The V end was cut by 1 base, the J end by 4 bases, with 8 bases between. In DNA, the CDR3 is TGTGCCAGCAGCCAAGCACAGGGTTACGAGCAGTACTTC. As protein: CASSQAQGYEQYF.

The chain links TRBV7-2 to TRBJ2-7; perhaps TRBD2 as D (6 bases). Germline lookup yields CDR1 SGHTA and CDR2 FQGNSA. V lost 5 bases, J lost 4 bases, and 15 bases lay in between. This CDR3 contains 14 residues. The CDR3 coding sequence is TGTGCCAGCAGCCCGACAGCCGGGACTTACGAGCAGTACTTC. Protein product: CASSPTAGTYEQYF. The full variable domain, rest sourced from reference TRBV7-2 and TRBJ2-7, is GAGVSQSPSNKVTEKGKDVELRCDPISGHTALYWYRQSLGQGLEFLIYFQGNSAPDKSGLPSDRFSAERTGGSVSTLTIQRTQQEDSAVYLCASSPTAGTYEQYFGPGTRLTVT.

The CDR3 is CASSFGTSGRTDTQYF. The CDR3 DNA sequence: TGTGCCAGCAGCTTTGGGACTAGCGGGAGGACAGATACGCAGTATTTT. V usage is TRBV11-3 and J usage is TRBJ2-3, with TRBD2 identical over 15 bases. V gave up 3 bases and J gave up 3 bases; unmatched junction bases: 1. Germline values: CDR1 SGHNT, CDR2 YENEEA. CDR3 length: 16 amino acids.

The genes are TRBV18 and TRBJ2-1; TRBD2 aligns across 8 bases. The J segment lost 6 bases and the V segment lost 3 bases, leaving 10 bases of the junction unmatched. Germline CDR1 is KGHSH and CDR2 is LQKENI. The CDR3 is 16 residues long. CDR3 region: CASSPQEAGGSNEQFF. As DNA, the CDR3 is TGTGCCAGCTCACCGCAGGAGGCGGGAGGAAGCAATGAGCAGTTCTTC.

The CDR3 reads CASRTGVYSNTGELFF. The CDR3 region has the DNA TGTGCCAGTCGGACAGGAGTATATTCGAACACCGGGGAGCTGTTTTTT. The rearrangement links TRBV19 to TRBJ2-2; 7 bases align to TRBD1. V dropped 8 bases and J dropped 0; count of bases not matched to a gene: 9. The CDR3 runs 16 residues. CDR1 and CDR2 from the germline V gene are LNHDA and SQIVND (reference sequence).

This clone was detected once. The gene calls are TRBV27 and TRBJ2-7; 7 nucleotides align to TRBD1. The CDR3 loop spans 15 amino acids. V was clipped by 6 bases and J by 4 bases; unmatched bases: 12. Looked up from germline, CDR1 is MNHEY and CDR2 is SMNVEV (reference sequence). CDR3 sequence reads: CASRPSRTGLYEQYF. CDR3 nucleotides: TGTGCCAGCAGACCCTCCCGGACAGGACTTTACGAGCAGTACTTC.

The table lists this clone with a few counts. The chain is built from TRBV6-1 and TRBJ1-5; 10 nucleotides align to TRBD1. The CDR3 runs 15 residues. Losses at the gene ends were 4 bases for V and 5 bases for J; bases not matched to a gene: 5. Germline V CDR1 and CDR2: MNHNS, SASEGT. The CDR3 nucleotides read TGTGCCAGCAGTGTAGGGACAGGGGTGGATCAGCCCCAGCATTTT. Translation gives CASSVGTGVDQPQHF.

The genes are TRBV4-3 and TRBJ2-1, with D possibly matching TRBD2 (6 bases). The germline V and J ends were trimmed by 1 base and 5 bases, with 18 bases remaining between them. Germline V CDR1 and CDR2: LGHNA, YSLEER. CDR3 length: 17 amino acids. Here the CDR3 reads CASSQVSGRVVDNEQFF. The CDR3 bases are TGCGCCAGCAGCCAAGTTAGCGGCAGGGTGGTGGACAATGAGCAGTTCTTC.

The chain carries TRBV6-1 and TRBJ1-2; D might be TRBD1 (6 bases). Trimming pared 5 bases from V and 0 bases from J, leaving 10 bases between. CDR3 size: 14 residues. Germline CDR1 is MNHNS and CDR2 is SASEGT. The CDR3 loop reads CASSLTGTNYGYTF. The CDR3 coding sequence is TGTGCCAGCAGTCTTACAGGGACTAACTATGGCTACACCTTC.

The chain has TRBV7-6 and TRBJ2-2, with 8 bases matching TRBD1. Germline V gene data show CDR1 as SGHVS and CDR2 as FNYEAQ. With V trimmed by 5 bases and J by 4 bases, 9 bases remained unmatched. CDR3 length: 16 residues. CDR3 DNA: TGTGCCAGCAGCCTACAGACAGGGGACTTCACCGGGGAGCTGTTTTTT. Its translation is CASSLQTGDFTGELFF. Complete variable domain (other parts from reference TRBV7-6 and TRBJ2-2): GAGVSQSPRYKVTKRGQDVALRCDPISGHVSLYWYRQALGQGPEFLTYFNYEAQQDKSGLPNDRFSAERPEGSISTLTIQRTEQRDSAMYRCASSLQTGDFTGELFFGEGSRLTVL.

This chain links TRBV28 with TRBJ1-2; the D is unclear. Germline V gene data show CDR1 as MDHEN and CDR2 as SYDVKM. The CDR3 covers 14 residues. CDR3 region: CATRAVAVRNGYTF. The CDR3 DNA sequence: TGTGCTACCAGAGCGGTGGCAGTACGTAATGGCTACACCTTC.

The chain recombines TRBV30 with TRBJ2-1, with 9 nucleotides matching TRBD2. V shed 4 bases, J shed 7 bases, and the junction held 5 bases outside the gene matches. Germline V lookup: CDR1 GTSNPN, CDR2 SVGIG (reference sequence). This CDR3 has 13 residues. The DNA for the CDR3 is TGTGCCTGGACCATAGCGGGAGTGAATGAGCAGTTCTTC. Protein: CAWTIAGVNEQFF.

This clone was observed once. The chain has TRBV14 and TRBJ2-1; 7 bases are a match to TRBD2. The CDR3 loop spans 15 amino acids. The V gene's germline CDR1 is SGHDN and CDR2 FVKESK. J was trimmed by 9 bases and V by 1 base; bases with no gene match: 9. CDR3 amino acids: CASSQVTGWGGEQFF. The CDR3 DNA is TGTGCCAGCAGCCAAGTCACGGGGTGGGGGGGTGAGCAGTTCTTC.

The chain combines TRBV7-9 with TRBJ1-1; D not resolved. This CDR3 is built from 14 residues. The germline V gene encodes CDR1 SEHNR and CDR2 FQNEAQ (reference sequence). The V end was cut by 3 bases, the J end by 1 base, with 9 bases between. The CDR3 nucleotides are TGTGCCAGCAGCTTGGCGGCCCCGAACACTGAAGCTTTCTTT. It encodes CASSLAAPNTEAFF.

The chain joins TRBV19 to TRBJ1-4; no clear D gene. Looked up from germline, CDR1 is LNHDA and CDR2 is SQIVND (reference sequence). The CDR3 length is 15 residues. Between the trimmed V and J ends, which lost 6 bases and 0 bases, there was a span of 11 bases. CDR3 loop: CASSHRASTNEKLFF. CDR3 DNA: TGTGCCAGTAGCCACAGAGCCTCAACTAATGAAAAACTGTTTTTT.